The 29 T cell receptor beta chains below come from one sample, sequenced in a study of T cells in Graves' hyperthyroidism and ophthalmopathy. Researchers took RNA transcripts and amplified the TCR beta CDR3 regions from them. The TCR CDR3 was amplified in a first-round RT-PCR using the HTBI primer set. MiXCR was run by TCRdb on the multiplex PCR reads, yielding one entry per CDR3 protein. The profile shows about 640,000 distinct CDR3 sequences, around 21% of them singletons. Material: blood. The receptor set was obtained from a young man with Graves' ophthalmopathy.

This clonotype has ten or more counts. V usage is TRBV28 and J usage is TRBJ2-7, with a weak D call TRBD2 (6 bases). V gave up 8 bases and J gave up 3 bases, with 14 bases separating them. CDR1 and CDR2 from the germline V gene are MDHEN and SYDVKM. This CDR3 is built from 13 residues. Written as DNA, the CDR3 is TGTGCCAGCTCCCGGGACTCCCGCTACGAGCAGTACTTC. This encodes CASSRDSRYEQYF.

This clonotype was observed a handful of times. J is TRBJ1-5 and V is TRBV2; D gene unclear. The germline V gene encodes CDR1 SNHLY and CDR2 FYNNEI. The CDR3 spans 14 residues. Between the trimmed V and J ends, which lost 2 bases and 6 bases, there was a span of 11 bases. CDR3 region: CASSESGSGQPQHF. The CDR3 nucleotides read TGTGCCAGCAGTGAATCGGGCAGTGGTCAGCCCCAGCATTTT.

This clonotype was observed a handful of times. The V gene is TRBV7-2, the J gene TRBJ1-2; D gene unclear. Germline V gives CDR1 SGHTA, CDR2 FQGNSA. The length of the CDR3 is 13 residues. Deletions cut 5 bases from V and 0 bases from J, with 7 bases between. CDR3 loop: CASSKWANYGYTF. The DNA of the CDR3 is TGTGCCAGCAGCAAGTGGGCTAACTATGGCTACACCTTC.

The V and J genes are TRBV9 and TRBJ2-5, with TRBD1 as a possible D gene (6 bases). CDR1 SGDLS and CDR2 YYNGEE come from the germline V gene. Trimming removed 1 base from V and 4 bases from J, with 14 bases in between. The CDR3 loop spans 15 amino acids. The chain's CDR3 is CASSVSQGMGETQYF. The CDR3 bases are TGTGCCAGCAGCGTATCACAGGGTATGGGAGAGACCCAGTACTTC.

This clonotype was seen just once. This chain joins TRBV6-1 and TRBJ2-7; TRBD1 is a possible D gene (6 bases). V lost 3 bases and J lost 0, with 12 bases in between. This CDR3 region has 15 residues. The V gene's germline CDR1 is MNHNS and CDR2 SASEGT. The CDR3 DNA sequence: TGTGCCAGCAGTGATTTTGGGGGCAGCTCCTACGAGCAGTACTTC. It encodes CASSDFGGSSYEQYF.

As regards this clonotype: This may stem from a read error, because a much larger clone lies one nucleotide away. The genes are TRBV20-1 and TRBJ1-5; maybe TRBD1 (5 bases). Deletions cut 1 base from V and 0 bases from J, with 13 bases between. CDR1 is DFQATT and CDR2 is SNEGSKA in the germline V gene (reference sequence). The length of the CDR3 is 16 residues. Here the CDR3 reads CSARAAGRLSNQPQHF. CDR3 sequence (DNA): TGCAGTGCTAGAGCGGCAGGGAGACTTAGCAATCAGCCCCAGCATTTT.

There are many counts of this clonotype. At one boundary the junction diverges from the germline segment, which might be a read error. The rearrangement joins TRBV3-1 to TRBJ2-7; TRBD2 is a possible D gene (5 bases). This CDR3 is 13 amino acids long. Germline V gene lookup returns CDR1 LGHDT and CDR2 YNNKEL (reference sequence). The DNA of the CDR3 is TGTGCCAGCAGCCAAGCTAGCTCCCACGAGCAGTACTTC. It translates to CASSQASSHEQYF.

Only a few counts were recorded for this clonotype. The chain employs TRBV28 and TRBJ2-7, with TRBD1 matching 7 bases. This CDR3 has 15 residues. CDR1 and CDR2 from the germline V gene are MDHEN and SYDVKM. V was pared by 3 bases and J by 5 bases, with 10 bases of the junction left unmatched. The CDR3 loop is CASSFSTGRPNEQYF. CDR3 DNA sequence: TGTGCCAGCAGTTTCTCGACAGGGCGACCTAACGAGCAGTACTTC.

This clonotype occurred many times. This chain uses TRBV7-2 with TRBJ2-3, with TRBD2 identical over 12 bases. V lost 6 bases, J lost 1 base, and 8 bases stayed unmatched. The CDR3 covers 17 residues. Germline V gene lookup returns CDR1 SGHTA and CDR2 FQGNSA. Here the CDR3 DNA reads TGTGCCAGCAGGCGACTAGCGGGAGTAATCGGCACAGATACGCAGTATTTT. It is translated as CASRRLAGVIGTDTQYF.

This clonotype was counted only a few times. This chain uses TRBV6-1 with TRBJ1-3, with 8 bases matching TRBD1. The germline gives CDR1 MNHNS, CDR2 SASEGT. V gave up 5 bases and J gave up 4 bases; unmatched junction bases: 4. The CDR3 spans 14 residues. The CDR3 DNA follows: TGTGCCAGCAGTAAGGGACAGGTCGGAAACACCATATATTTT. The encoded protein is CASSKGQVGNTIYF.

The chain has TRBV5-6 and TRBJ2-7; a weak D match, TRBD1 (5 bases). Germline values: CDR1 SGHDT, CDR2 YYEEEE. Trimming pared 4 bases from V and 2 bases from J, leaving 10 bases between. The CDR3 runs to 13 residues. The CDR3 DNA reads TGTGCCAGCAGCCCCACGACAGCCTACGAGCAGTACTTC. Translating gives CASSPTTAYEQYF.

The CDR3 loop reads CASSPGAGATGELFF. CDR3 sequence (DNA): TGTGCCAGCTCACCTGGCGCGGGAGCTACCGGGGAGCTGTTTTTT. The chain recombines TRBV18 with TRBJ2-2, with 7 bases lining up with TRBD2. From germline, CDR1 is KGHSH and CDR2 LQKENI. The V and J ends lost 3 bases and 5 bases, in that order; junction bases with no gene match: 6. This CDR3 is 15 amino acids long. The whole variable domain, remainder taken from reference TRBV18 and TRBJ2-2, is NAGVMQNPRHLVRRRGQEARLRCSPMKGHSHVYWYRQLPEEGLKFMVYLQKENIIDESGMPKERFSAEFPKEGPSILRIQQVVRGDSAAYFCASSPGAGATGELFFGEGSRLTVL.

In its sample, this clonotype was seen a few times. This chain uses TRBV20-1 with TRBJ2-4, with TRBD2 identical over 13 bases. Losses at the gene ends were 0 bases for V and 0 bases for J; bases not matched to a gene: 5. Per germline, CDR1 DFQATT and CDR2 SNEGSKA (reference sequence). The CDR3 length is 18 residues. This CDR3 reads CSARDSGTSGVAKNIQYF. As DNA, the CDR3 is TGCAGTGCTAGAGATAGCGGGACTAGCGGGGTAGCCAAAAACATTCAGTACTTC.

Turning to this clonotype: A read error may produce the germline difference seen at one junction end. The V call is TRBV7-9, the J call TRBJ2-2, with a possible D match to TRBD2 (6 bases). Germline CDR1 reads SEHNR; CDR2 reads FQNEAQ (reference sequence). This CDR3 spans 14 amino acids. CDR3 amino acids: CASSLAGSVGELFF. The CDR3 nucleotides are TGTGCCAGCAGTTTAGCCGGGAGTGTCGGGGAGCTGTTTTTT. The entire variable domain, with the rest obtained from reference TRBV7-9 and TRBJ2-2, is as follows: DTGVSQNPRHKITKRGQNVTFRCDPISEHNRLYWYRQTLGQGPEFLTYFQNEAQLEKSRLLSDRFSAERPKGSFSTLEIQRTEQGDSAMYLCASSLAGSVGELFFGEGSRLTVL.

This chain connects TRBV5-4 to TRBJ2-1, with a weak D call TRBD2 (7 bases). The CDR3 loop spans 15 amino acids. Germline V lookup: CDR1 SGHNT, CDR2 YYREEE (reference sequence). V gave up 4 bases and J gave up 8 bases, with 19 bases separating them. The CDR3 DNA is TGTGCCAGCAGCGGAAGAGGGGGGGGCCTCGATGAGCAGTTCTTC. Protein product: CASSGRGGGLDEQFF.

This clonotype was recorded at least ten times. This CDR3 is CASSPGGVVNTEAFF. The CDR3 nucleotides read TGTGCCAGCAGCCCCGGGGGGGTGGTGAACACTGAAGCTTTCTTT. This chain uses TRBV28 with TRBJ1-1, with D possibly being TRBD1 (5 bases). The V and J ends lost 6 bases and 0 bases respectively, with 14 bases between them. From germline, CDR1 is MDHEN and CDR2 SYDVKM. This CDR3 has 15 amino acids.

This clonotype was seen a handful of times. V is TRBV10-3 and J is TRBJ1-4; D not certain. Germline values: CDR1 ENHRY, CDR2 SYGVKD. This CDR3 has 13 residues. Trimming took off 0 bases at V and 4 bases at J, with 3 bases between the two ends. The CDR3 here is CAISESVNEKLFF. CDR3 bases: TGTGCCATCAGTGAGTCGGTTAATGAAAAACTGTTTTTT.

A remark on this clonotype: A read error is possible here, since a much larger clone lies one base away. This chain connects TRBV5-6 to TRBJ2-7, with TRBD1 as a possible D gene (5 bases). This CDR3 is built from 16 residues. CDR1 is SGHDT and CDR2 is YYEEEE in the germline V gene. This CDR3 is CASSLVQGTLSYVQYF. CDR3 in DNA: TGTGCCAGCAGCTTGGTTCAGGGAACTCTCTCCTACGTGCAGTACTTC. Drawing the rest from reference TRBV5-6 and TRBJ2-7, the complete variable domain is DAGVTQSPTHLIKTRGQQVTLRCSPKSGHDTVSWYQQALGQGPQFIFQYYEEEERQRGNFPDRFSGHQFPNYSSELNVNALLLGDSALYLCASSLVQGTLSYVQYFGPGTRLTVT.

This clonotype was seen only a few times. This chain uses TRBV30 with TRBJ2-1; D is possibly TRBD2 (7 bases). This CDR3 spans 13 amino acids. Trimming left V 8 bases short and J 5 bases short, with 16 bases between. Germline V gives CDR1 GTSNPN, CDR2 SVGIG (reference sequence). The DNA of the CDR3 is TGTGCCAGGGGAGGGGGAGGCGACAATGAGCAGTTCTTC. Protein product: CARGGGGDNEQFF.

This clonotype was picked up a small number of times. The CDR3 reads CASSQTPGVTQYF. The CDR3 DNA sequence: TGCGCCAGCAGCCAAACCCCGGGAGTCACGCAGTATTTT. This chain uses TRBV4-1 with TRBJ2-3; D might be TRBD2 (6 bases). Trimming removed 2 bases from V and 9 bases from J, with 12 bases in between. CDR3 length: 13 residues. The germline gives CDR1 MGHRA, CDR2 YSYEKL.

The gene calls are TRBV12-3 or TRBV12-4 and TRBJ1-5; TRBD1 is a possible D gene (6 bases). The CDR3 spans 14 residues. Deletions cut 3 bases from V and 2 bases from J, with 8 bases between. In DNA form, the CDR3 reads TGTGCCAGCAGTTTCAAGGGGGGCAATCAGCCCCAGCATTTT. It encodes CASSFKGGNQPQHF.

Ten or more counts support this clonotype. The V and J genes are TRBV7-8 and TRBJ2-5; 11 bases are shared with TRBD2. CDR3 length: 15 amino acids. V shed 5 bases, J shed 0 bases, and the junction held 2 bases outside the gene matches. Per germline, CDR1 SGHVS and CDR2 FQNEAQ. The CDR3 DNA sequence: TGTGCCAGCAGCGCGGGACTAGCGGACCAAGAGACCCAGTACTTC. Protein product: CASSAGLADQETQYF.

The genes are TRBV11-2 and TRBJ2-1; maybe TRBD2 (6 bases). Germline assignment: CDR1 SGHAT and CDR2 FQNNGV. The V end lost 6 bases, the J end lost 5 bases, and 17 bases lay between the germline ends. The CDR3 is 15 amino acids. The DNA for the CDR3 is TGTGCCAGCAGGGTTAGCGGAGGTCTGGACAATGAGCAGTTCTTC. The encoded protein is CASRVSGGLDNEQFF. Full variable domain (missing parts from reference TRBV11-2 and TRBJ2-1): EAGVAQSPRYKIIEKRQSVAFWCNPISGHATLYWYQQILGQGPKLLIQFQNNGVVDDSQLPKDRFSAERLKGVDSTLKIQPAKLEDSAVYLCASRVSGGLDNEQFFGPGTRLTVL.

The table lists this clonotype with a few counts. This chain links TRBV6-5 with TRBJ2-7; 9 nucleotides align to TRBD1. This CDR3 is built from 15 residues. Trimming removed 2 bases from V and 4 bases from J; junction bases left unmatched: 6. The germline CDR1 and CDR2 sequences are MNHEY and SVGAGI. The DNA for the CDR3 is TGTGCCAGCAGTTACGGCGGGACAGGGAAATACGAGCAGTACTTC. Translating it yields CASSYGGTGKYEQYF.

There are a few counts of this clonotype. The chain uses TRBV5-1 and TRBJ2-4; 7 bases fit TRBD1. The CDR3 loop spans 13 amino acids. In germline, CDR1 is SGHRS, CDR2 YFSETQ. After removal of 3 bases from V and 8 bases from J, the junction contained 5 bases not matched to a gene. The CDR3 nucleotides read TGCGCCAGCAGCTCCGTGACAGGGTACATTCAGTACTTC. Its translation: CASSSVTGYIQYF.

In its sample, this clonotype was seen a few times. The CDR3 coding sequence is TGTGCCTGGAGTGGTTCGCTAGCGGGAGCCTACGAGCAGTACTTC. Translation: CAWSGSLAGAYEQYF. This chain uses TRBV30 with TRBJ2-7; 10 positions match TRBD2. V lost 1 base and J lost 2; bases outside the gene matches: 5. Germline V gene lookup returns CDR1 GTSNPN and CDR2 SVGIG (reference sequence). The CDR3 is 15 amino acids.

The rearrangement joins TRBV7-9 to TRBJ2-7; D possibly corresponds to TRBD1 (5 bases). The CDR3 is 13 amino acids. Trimming shortened V by 2 bases and J by 7 bases, and 12 bases separated the two germline ends. Germline V gives CDR1 SEHNR, CDR2 FQNEAQ (reference sequence). The DNA of the CDR3 is TGTGCCAGCAGCTTAAGTGCAGGGTGGGAGCAGTACTTC. Translating it yields CASSLSAGWEQYF.

This clonotype occurred many times. The chain uses TRBV25-1 and TRBJ1-4, with 9 bases aligning to TRBD1. Trimming took 3 bases from V and 8 from J; bases not matched to a gene: 10. The CDR3 is made up of 16 amino acids. Germline lookup yields CDR1 MGHDK and CDR2 SYGVNS. The DNA of the CDR3 is TGTGCCAGCAGTGAGGGTCGCTCGGGACAGGGAGAAAAACTGTTTTTT. Translation gives CASSEGRSGQGEKLFF.

The table lists this clonotype with a few counts. This chain links TRBV28 with TRBJ1-6; D ambiguous. The length of the CDR3 is 14 residues. Germline-derived CDR1 and CDR2 are MDHEN and SYDVKM. V dropped 3 bases and J dropped 7 bases, with 10 bases sitting between them. This chain's CDR3 is CASSFLRANSPLHF. CDR3 DNA: TGTGCCAGCAGTTTTTTACGGGCCAATTCACCCCTCCACTTT. Based on the CDR3 plus reference TRBV28 and TRBJ1-6, the full variable domain is DVKVTQSSRYLVKRTGEKVFLECVQDMDHENMFWYRQDPGLGLRLIYFSYDVKMKEKGDIPEGYSVSREKKERFSLILESASTNQTSMYLCASSFLRANSPLHFGNGTRLTVT.